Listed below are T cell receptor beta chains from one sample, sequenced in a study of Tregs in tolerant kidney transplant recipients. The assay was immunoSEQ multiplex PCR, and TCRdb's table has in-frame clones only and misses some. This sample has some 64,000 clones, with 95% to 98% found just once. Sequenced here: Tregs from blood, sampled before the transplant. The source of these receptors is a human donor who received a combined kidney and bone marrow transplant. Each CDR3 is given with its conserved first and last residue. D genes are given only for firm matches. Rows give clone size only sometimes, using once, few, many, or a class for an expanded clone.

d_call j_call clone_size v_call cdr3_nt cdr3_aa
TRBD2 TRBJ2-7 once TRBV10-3 TGTGCCATCAGTGAGCGACTAGCGGGTCCCCCCTACGAGCAGTACTTC CAISERLAGPPYEQYF
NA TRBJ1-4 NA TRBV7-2 TGTGCCAGCAGCACAGGGCCCCCGGAAAAACTGTTTTTT CASSTGPPEKLFF
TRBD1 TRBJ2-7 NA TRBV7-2 TGTGCCAGCAGCTACCGGGACAGCTCCTACGAGCAGTACTTC CASSYRDSSYEQYF
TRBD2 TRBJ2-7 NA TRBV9 TGTGCCAGCAGCGGTGGTTTAGCGGGAACCTTCGAGCAGTACTTC CASSGGLAGTFEQYF
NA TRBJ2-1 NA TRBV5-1 TGCGCCAGCAGCCGGCTCAGGGTCCTTCAAAAATACAATGAGCAGTTCTTC CASSRLRVLQKYNEQFF
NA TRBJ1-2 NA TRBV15 TGTGCCACCAGCAGAGGTCTTGCCTGGGGGGACTATGGCTACACCTTC CATSRGLAWGDYGYTF
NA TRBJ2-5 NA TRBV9 TGTGCCAGCAGCGTCAGTCGCCAAGAGACCCAGTACTTC CASSVSRQETQYF
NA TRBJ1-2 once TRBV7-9 TGTGCCAGCAGCTTCCGCGATCTTGGCTACACCTTC CASSFRDLGYTF
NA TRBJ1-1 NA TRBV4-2 TGTGCCAGCAGCCAAGATAGGAACACTGAAGCTTTCTTT CASSQDRNTEAFF
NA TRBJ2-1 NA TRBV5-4 TGTGCCAGCAGCTTAACCCCTAGCTCCTACAATGAGCAGTTCTTC CASSLTPSSYNEQFF
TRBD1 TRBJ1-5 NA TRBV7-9 TGTGCCAGCAGCTTAGATATCACAGGGGATTTGCCCCAGCATTTT CASSLDITGDLPQHF
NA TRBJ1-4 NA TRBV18 TGTGCCAGCTCACCCGGGGTCACTAATGAAAAACTGTTTTTT CASSPGVTNEKLFF
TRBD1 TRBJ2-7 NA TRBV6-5 TGTGCCAGCAGTTTACGTACCGGGACAGCCTCCTACGAGCAGTACTTC CASSLRTGTASYEQYF
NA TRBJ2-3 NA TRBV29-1 TGCAGCGTGAGGTCTGGCACAGATACGCAGTATTTT CSVRSGTDTQYF
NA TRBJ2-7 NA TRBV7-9 TGTGCCAGCAGTTACACCAGCGGACGTGGTCGGAGCGAGCAGTACTTC CASSYTSGRGRSEQYF
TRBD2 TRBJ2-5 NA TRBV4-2 TGTGCCAGCAGCCAAGATTACCAGCGGGAACAAGAGACCCAGTACTTC CASSQDYQREQETQYF
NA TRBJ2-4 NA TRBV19 TGTGCCAGTAGTATAGGCGTTCAAAACATTCAGTACTTC CASSIGVQNIQYF
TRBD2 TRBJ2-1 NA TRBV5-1 TGCGCCAGCAGTTTTAGCGGGGGACCCTACAATGAGCAGTTCTTC CASSFSGGPYNEQFF
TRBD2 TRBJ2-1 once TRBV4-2 TGTGCCAGCAGCCAAGTTACAGCGGGGGGGCCCACGGAACGGTTCTTC CASSQVTAGGPTERFF
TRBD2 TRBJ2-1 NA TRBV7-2 TGTGCCAGCAGCTCGTTCCGACTAGCGGGGTCCTACAATGAGCAGTTCTTC CASSSFRLAGSYNEQFF
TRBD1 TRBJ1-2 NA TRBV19 TGTGCCAGTAGTATTGGGACAGGGAGCTATGGCTACACCTTC CASSIGTGSYGYTF
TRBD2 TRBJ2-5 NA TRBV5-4 TGTGCCAGCAGCTCTGGGACTAGCGGGACCGGGACCCAGTACTTC CASSSGTSGTGTQYF
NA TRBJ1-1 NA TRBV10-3 TGTGCCGCCAACTCCGGGACATTAAACACTGAAGCTTTCTTT CAANSGTLNTEAFF
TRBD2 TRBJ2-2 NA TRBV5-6 TGTGCCAGCAGCCGAATGGGGGGGAGGAACACCGGGGAGCTGTTTTTT CASSRMGGRNTGELFF
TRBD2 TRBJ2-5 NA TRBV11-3 TGTGCCAGCAGCTTAGAGGGCGGGGGTGTGGAGACCCAGTACTTC CASSLEGGGVETQYF
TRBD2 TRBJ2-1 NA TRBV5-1 TGCGCCAGCAGCTTGTTCGGACTAGCGGGAGAACAGGACAATGAGCAGTTCTTC CASSLFGLAGEQDNEQFF
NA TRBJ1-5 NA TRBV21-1 TGTGCCAGCAGCAAAGGTGGGGGGAGCAATCAGCCCCAGCATTTT CASSKGGGSNQPQHF
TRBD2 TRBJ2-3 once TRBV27 TGTGCCAGCAGGGGACTAGCGGGGGTTAGGGGCACAGATACGCAGTATTTT CASRGLAGVRGTDTQYF
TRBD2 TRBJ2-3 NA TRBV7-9 TGTGCCAGCAGAGTAACTAGCGGGAGAGATACGCAGTATTTT CASRVTSGRDTQYF
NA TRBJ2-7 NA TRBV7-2 TGTGCCAGCAGTTTGGAGACCCACGGCGAGCAGTACTTC CASSLETHGEQYF
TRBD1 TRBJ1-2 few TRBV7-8 TGTGCCAGCAGCTTCCAAAGACAGGGAGTCGGCTACACCTTC CASSFQRQGVGYTF
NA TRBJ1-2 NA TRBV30 TGTGCCTGGAGTGTCGGGAGGAACTATGGCTACACCTTC CAWSVGRNYGYTF
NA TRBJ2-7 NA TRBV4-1 TGCGCCAGCAGCCAAGATCCAGGGGCCTACGAGCAGTACTTC CASSQDPGAYEQYF
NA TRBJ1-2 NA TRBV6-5 TGTGCCAGCAGTCCCAGGGGAGTGGGCTACACCTTC CASSPRGVGYTF
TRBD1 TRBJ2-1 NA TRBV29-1 TGCAGCGTTGCCCGGGACAGTGACTACAATGAGCAGTTCTTC CSVARDSDYNEQFF
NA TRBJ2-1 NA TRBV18 TGTGCCAGCTCAACAAGGACAGACATTTACAATGAGCAGTTCTTC CASSTRTDIYNEQFF
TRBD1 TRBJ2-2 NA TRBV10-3 TGTGCCATCAGTGGGAAGACCGGGACAGAGAACACCGGGGAGCTGTTTTTT CAISGKTGTENTGELFF
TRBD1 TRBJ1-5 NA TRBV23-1 TGCGCCAGCAGCGAGGGGGCCAGCAATCAGCCCCAGCATTTT CASSEGASNQPQHF
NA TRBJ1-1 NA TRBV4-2 TGTGCCAGCAGCCAAGTAGCGGGTGGCACTGAAGCTTTCTTT CASSQVAGGTEAFF
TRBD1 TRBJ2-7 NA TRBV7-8 TGTGCCAGCAGCATGGGACAGGGGAGCTCCTACGAGCAGTACTTC CASSMGQGSSYEQYF
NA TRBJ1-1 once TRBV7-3 TGTGCCAGCAGCGAAACGAGGAACACTGAAGCTTTCTTT CASSETRNTEAFF
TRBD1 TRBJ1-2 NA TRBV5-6 TGTGCCAGCAGCTTGTTCGCAGGGGGGAACTATGGCTACACCTTC CASSLFAGGNYGYTF
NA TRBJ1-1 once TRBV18 TGTGCCAGCTCACGCGGGGTGAACACTGAAGCTTTCTTT CASSRGVNTEAFF
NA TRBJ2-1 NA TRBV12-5 TGTGCTAGTGGTTATCCTAGCTCCTACAATGAGCAGTTCTTC CASGYPSSYNEQFF
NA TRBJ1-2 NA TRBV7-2 TGTGCCAGCAGCTTAGACAGGGAATTAGGCTACACCTTC CASSLDRELGYTF
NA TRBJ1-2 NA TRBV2 TGTGCCAGCAGCGGGGGGTTTTGGGACTATGGCTACACCTTC CASSGGFWDYGYTF
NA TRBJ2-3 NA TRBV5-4 TGTGCCAGCAGCCCCACGTCCGCGACAAGCACAGATACGCAGTATTTT CASSPTSATSTDTQYF
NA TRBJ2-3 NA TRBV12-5 TGTGCTAGTGCCCAGACAGATACACAGTATTTT CASAQTDTQYF
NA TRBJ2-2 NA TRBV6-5 TGTGCCAGCAGCCGGCTTGTGGCAGGGGAACGGGAGCTGTTTTTT CASSRLVAGERELFF